This passage covers 12 T cell receptor beta chains from one sample sequenced in a study of T-cell memory formation after mild COVID-19. TCRdb fed the 5' RACE reads into MiXCR, producing one record per CDR3 protein. The data hold a few hundred thousand distinct CDR3 sequences, with about 21% observed a single time. Source material: PBMCs or a T cell subset sorted from them (not recorded which). These receptors all come from an adult woman who had mild COVID-19 (a few samples of this study predate the infection). Cell type and time point are not known.

This clonotype came up a few times. V gene TRBV6-2 or TRBV6-3 combines with J gene TRBJ2-4; D is ambiguous. Germline V CDR1 and CDR2: MNHEY, SVGEGT. V lost 0 bases and J lost 6, with 6 bases in between. CDR3 length: 13 amino acids. In DNA form, the CDR3 reads TGTGCCAGCAGTTACTCGGACCTAAACATTCAGTACTTC. Its translation is CASSYSDLNIQYF.

This clonotype was detected only a few times. The rearrangement links TRBV6-5 to TRBJ2-7, with TRBD2 matching over 8 bases. The ends lost 4 bases at V and 2 bases at J; junction bases unmatched: 10. The CDR3 loop spans 16 amino acids. The germline V gene encodes CDR1 MNHEY and CDR2 SVGAGI. CDR3: CASSSHRASGPYEQYF. CDR3 nucleotide sequence: TGTGCCAGCAGTTCCCATAGGGCTAGCGGGCCCTACGAGCAGTACTTC.

This clonotype was counted only a few times. The rearrangement uses TRBV12-3 or TRBV12-4 and TRBJ1-3, with 8 bases matching TRBD1. The CDR3 length is 13 residues. The V gene end was trimmed by 4 bases and the J gene end by 7 bases; junction bases not matched to a gene: 3. The CDR3 sequence is CASSWDRRNTIYF. The CDR3 nucleotides read TGTGCCAGCAGTTGGGACAGGCGGAACACCATATATTTT.

The chain couples TRBV20-1 to TRBJ2-1; no reliable D call. CDR1 and CDR2 (germline): DFQATT, SNEGSKA (reference sequence). V shed 0 bases and J shed 2 bases, with 14 bases lying between them. CDR3 length equals 16 residues. This chain's CDR3 is CSARDARTDPYNEQFF. Here the CDR3 DNA reads TGCAGTGCTAGAGATGCGAGGACCGACCCCTACAATGAGCAGTTCTTC.

The chain carries TRBV7-2 and TRBJ2-5, with D possibly being TRBD1 or TRBD2 (6 bases each). The CDR3 covers 13 residues. V lost 5 bases, J lost 6 bases, and 13 bases lay in between. Germline loops: CDR1 SGHTA, CDR2 FQGNSA. This CDR3 reads CASSPQGRQTQYF. For the CDR3, the DNA is TGTGCCAGCAGCCCTCAGGGGAGGCAGACCCAGTACTTC.

The chain links TRBV28 to TRBJ1-2, with a tentative D call TRBD1 (5 bases). The V and J ends lost 4 bases and 4 bases respectively, with 16 bases between them. Germline V gene lookup returns CDR1 MDHEN and CDR2 SYDVKM. The CDR3 is 15 amino acids. The CDR3 DNA reads as TGTGCCAGCAGTTCGGGGGATGCCGGGAGCTATGGCTACACCTTC. Its translation is CASSSGDAGSYGYTF.

Only a few counts were recorded for this clonotype. J is TRBJ2-1 and V is TRBV7-9; no clear D gene. This CDR3 spans 13 amino acids. The V end was cut by 6 bases, the J end by 4 bases, with 10 bases between. Germline values: CDR1 SEHNR, CDR2 FQNEAQ (reference sequence). The CDR3 DNA is TGTGCCAGCAGGTCCGGGCGGTACAATGAGCAGTTCTTC. Translation: CASRSGRYNEQFF.

This clonotype showed up just a few times. The V and J genes are TRBV6-2 or TRBV6-3 and TRBJ1-5, with unresolved D. The CDR3 sequence is 13 residues long. Germline-derived CDR1 and CDR2 are MNHEY and SVGEGT. Deletions cut 2 bases from V and 4 bases from J, with 6 bases between. The DNA of the CDR3 is TGTGCCAGCAGTTACATGGGGAATCAGCCCCAGCATTTT. Encoded protein: CASSYMGNQPQHF.

This clonotype was observed a handful of times. V usage is TRBV12-3 or TRBV12-4 and J usage is TRBJ2-3; 9 positions match TRBD2. Trimming at V came to 6 bases and at J to 2 bases, leaving 12 bases not matched to a gene. This CDR3 spans 17 amino acids. The CDR3 loop reads CASRPLGSGGSTDTQYF. The CDR3 DNA is TGTGCCAGCAGACCCCTGGGTAGCGGGGGATCCACAGATACGCAGTATTTT.

The sample holds many counts of this clonotype. This chain uses TRBV4-3 with TRBJ2-7; D is unresolved. The CDR3 extends over 13 amino acids. Trimming cost V 6 bases and J 4 bases, with 13 bases left between them. Germline CDR1 LGHNA, CDR2 YSLEER. The CDR3 nucleotides are TGCGCCAGCAGGTCCAGAGTCGAGTACGAGCAGTACTTC. Encoded protein: CASRSRVEYEQYF.

The V call is TRBV11-1, the J call TRBJ2-3; possibly TRBD1 for D (6 bases). Trimming left V 1 base short and J 2 bases short, with 10 bases between. The V gene's germline CDR1 is SGHAT and CDR2 FQDESV (reference sequence). The CDR3 runs to 15 residues. The CDR3 bases are TGTGCCAGCAGCTTAGGAGCAGGGGACACAGATACGCAGTATTTT. This translates into CASSLGAGDTDTQYF.

This clonotype was found a few times. DNA of the CDR3: TGTGCCAGCAGCTTGCGGGGGGTCGAAGAGACCCAGTACTTC. Protein sequence: CASSLRGVEETQYF. V and J are TRBV7-9 and TRBJ2-5; 8 bases map to TRBD2. Germline V CDR1 and CDR2: SEHNR, FQNEAQ (reference sequence). This CDR3 has 14 amino acids. V lost 3 bases, J lost 3 bases, and 3 bases stayed unmatched.